This entry lists 25 T cell receptor beta chains sequenced from one sample in a study of early T cells in non-severe SARS-CoV-2 infection. TCRdb re-called the 5' RACE reads with MiXCR, one entry per CDR3 protein. The sample has around 67,000 distinct CDR3 sequences; 10% to 12% are singletons. The specimen comprised whole blood, sampled at baseline. These receptors all come from an adult who was a healthcare worker with PCR-confirmed SARS-CoV-2 infection or an uninfected control (not recorded which).

This clonotype was counted a few times. This chain joins TRBV6-1 and TRBJ2-1; D might be TRBD2 (6 bases). The CDR3 loop spans 15 amino acids. Per the germline V gene, CDR1 is MNHNS and CDR2 is SASEGT. The V end was cut by 4 bases, the J end by 4 bases, with 14 bases between. The DNA of the CDR3 is TGTGCCAGCAGTGTAGCGGATGTCTCATACAATGAGCAGTTCTTC. Translated, it gives CASSVADVSYNEQFF.

The chain combines TRBV4-1 with TRBJ1-1; 7 bases line up with TRBD1. Germline V CDR1 and CDR2: MGHRA, YSYEKL. Trimming took 0 bases from V and 5 from J; bases not matched to a gene: 6. The CDR3 spans 15 residues. CDR3: CASSQDGTARTEAFF. The CDR3 DNA reads as TGCGCCAGCAGCCAAGATGGGACAGCTAGGACTGAAGCTTTCTTT.

This clonotype was observed a few times. V and J are TRBV6-2 or TRBV6-3 and TRBJ2-7; D is ambiguous. CDR1 and CDR2 from the germline V gene are MNHEY and SVGEGT. This CDR3 comprises 13 residues. The V and J ends lost 9 bases and 6 bases respectively, with 18 bases between them. This CDR3 is CASTLVVSSEQYF. CDR3 nucleotides: TGTGCCAGTACCCTCGTCGTCAGTTCCGAGCAGTACTTC.

The rearrangement links TRBV6-2 or TRBV6-3 to TRBJ2-4; the D is unclear. CDR1 and CDR2 (germline): MNHEY, SVGEGT. Between the trimmed V and J ends, which lost 7 bases and 1 base, there was a span of 11 bases. This CDR3 region has 14 residues. CDR3 region: CASTGVNAKNIQYF. The CDR3 DNA is TGTGCCAGCACGGGTGTCAATGCCAAAAACATTCAGTACTTC.

This chain links TRBV20-1 with TRBJ1-6; D perhaps matches TRBD1 (5 bases). Trimming left V 4 bases short and J 11 bases short, with 21 bases between. The germline V gene has CDR1 DFQATT and CDR2 SNEGSKA (reference sequence). The CDR3 spans 15 residues. The CDR3 bases are TGCAGTGCTAAGGACTTGGTCGGGGGTATGACACCCCTCCACTTT. Protein sequence: CSAKDLVGGMTPLHF.

This clonotype turned up a few times. The CDR3 DNA follows: TGTGCCAGCAGCGTAGCTGCGGGAAATTCACCCCTCCACTTT. Translating it yields CASSVAAGNSPLHF. The chain has TRBV9 and TRBJ1-6; no firm D call. Looked up from germline, CDR1 is SGDLS and CDR2 is YYNGEE. The V gene lost 0 bases and the J gene lost 7 bases, with 8 bases spanning the gap. This CDR3 contains 14 residues. The complete variable domain, with remaining parts taken from reference TRBV9 and TRBJ1-6, reads DSGVTQTPKHLITATGQRVTLRCSPRSGDLSVYWYQQSLDQGLQFLIQYYNGEERAKGNILERFSAQQFPDLHSELNLSSLELGDSALYFCASSVAAGNSPLHFGNGTRLTVT.

The rearrangement links TRBV5-1 to TRBJ1-1; D is possibly TRBD1 (5 bases). Germline V gene data show CDR1 as SGHRS and CDR2 as YFSETQ. V dropped 7 bases and J dropped 4 bases, with 17 bases sitting between them. This CDR3 comprises 14 residues. The CDR3 sequence is CASSSRGWATEAFF. DNA of the CDR3: TGCGCCAGCTCTTCCCGGGGGTGGGCCACTGAAGCTTTCTTT. The entire variable domain, with the rest obtained from reference TRBV5-1 and TRBJ1-1, is as follows: KAGVTQTPRYLIKTRGQQVTLSCSPISGHRSVSWYQQTPGQGLQFLFEYFSETQRNKGNFPGRFSGRQFSNSRSEMNVSTLELGDSALYLCASSSRGWATEAFFGQGTRLTVV.

The chain carries TRBV15 and TRBJ2-3; D is uncertain. The ends were cut back, 3 bases at V and 7 bases at J, with 8 bases in the middle. The germline gives CDR1 LNHNV, CDR2 YYDKDF (reference sequence). This CDR3 region has 12 residues. The CDR3 reads CATSSGLNTQYF. Here the CDR3 DNA reads TGTGCCACCAGCAGCGGTCTTAATACGCAGTATTTT.

This clonotype was detected only a few times. This chain joins TRBV15 and TRBJ2-5; D gene ambiguous. Trimming took off 5 bases at V and 3 bases at J, with 10 bases between the two ends. Looked up from germline, CDR1 is LNHNV and CDR2 is YYDKDF (reference sequence). The length of the CDR3 is 13 residues. Written as DNA, the CDR3 is TGTGCCACCAGCCGCCGGGCAGAAGAGACCCAGTACTTC. Encoded protein: CATSRRAEETQYF.

The genes are TRBV25-1 and TRBJ1-5, with a weak D call TRBD1 (5 bases). CDR1 is MGHDK, CDR2 SYGVNS, per germline. The CDR3 totals 14 residues. V was clipped by 2 bases and J by 6 bases, with 11 bases between them. The CDR3 nucleotides are TGTGCCAGCAGTGAAGCAGGGTTGGGTCAGCCCCAGCATTTT. Its translation is CASSEAGLGQPQHF.

This clonotype has a handful of counts. The V gene is TRBV11-1, the J gene TRBJ2-7, with D perhaps TRBD1 (6 bases). CDR1 SGHAT and CDR2 FQDESV come from the germline V gene (reference sequence). Trimming shortened V by 2 bases and J by 3 bases, and 14 bases separated the two germline ends. This CDR3 region has 15 residues. In nucleotides, the CDR3 is TGTGCCAGCAGCTTACAGGGGCAGGCTTACTACGAGCAGTACTTC. Its translation: CASSLQGQAYYEQYF.

The chain uses TRBV20-1 and TRBJ2-3, with D perhaps matching TRBD2 (5 bases). The CDR3 is made up of 15 amino acids. Germline lookup yields CDR1 DFQATT and CDR2 SNEGSKA (reference sequence). V lost 5 bases, J lost 0 bases, and 15 bases lay in between. CDR3 nucleotides: TGCAGTGCTGGGCCTTTGAGGGTTAGCACAGATACGCAGTATTTT. This codes for CSAGPLRVSTDTQYF.

This clonotype was seen a few times. The rearrangement links TRBV20-1 to TRBJ2-7, with 7 bases fitting TRBD2. CDR3 length equals 12 residues. V lost 2 bases, J lost 8 bases, and 6 bases stayed unmatched. Germline CDR1 DFQATT, CDR2 SNEGSKA (reference sequence). Written as DNA, the CDR3 is TGCAGTGCTAGATCCGGGAGCGGGAAGCAGTACTTC. Translated: CSARSGSGKQYF.

This clonotype was seen a handful of times. The chain joins TRBV7-3 to TRBJ1-5; D not resolved. Between the trimmed V and J ends, which lost 0 bases and 8 bases, there was a span of 8 bases. Germline values: CDR1 SGHTA, CDR2 FQGTGA. CDR3 length: 13 amino acids. CDR3 nucleotide sequence: TGTGCCAGCAGCTTAACCCCCGGGGAGCCCCAGCATTTT. Its protein is CASSLTPGEPQHF.

The chain employs TRBV9 and TRBJ2-7; possible D gene TRBD2, 5 bases. The CDR3 runs to 15 residues. V gave up 3 bases and J gave up 0 bases, with 13 bases separating them. In germline, CDR1 is SGDLS, CDR2 YYNGEE. The CDR3 spells CASSAHSGSSYEQYF. CDR3 DNA sequence: TGTGCCAGCAGCGCCCACAGCGGTAGCTCCTACGAGCAGTACTTC.

The table lists this clonotype with many counts. This chain joins TRBV6-1 and TRBJ2-3; D is possibly TRBD1 or TRBD2 (5 bases each). The CDR3 spans 15 residues. Germline V gene sequence: CDR1 MNHNS, CDR2 SASEGT. V lost 2 bases to trimming and J lost 8 bases, with 17 bases between them. CDR3 residues: CASSELADMRGTQYF. CDR3 sequence (DNA): TGTGCCAGCAGTGAATTGGCCGACATGAGGGGTACGCAGTATTTT.

This clonotype has only a few counts. J is TRBJ2-3 and V is TRBV27; maybe TRBD2 (6 bases). CDR1 MNHEY and CDR2 SMNVEV come from the germline V gene (reference sequence). The CDR3 loop spans 15 amino acids. Trimming took off 5 bases at V and 4 bases at J, with 16 bases between the two ends. Here the CDR3 DNA reads TGTGCCAGCAGTCCGGGACTCAGACCCGCAGATACGCAGTATTTT. It specifies CASSPGLRPADTQYF.

This clonotype was recorded many times. The chain recombines TRBV29-1 with TRBJ2-5; D not resolved. Germline CDR1 reads SQVTM; CDR2 reads ANQGSEA. This CDR3 comprises 11 residues. V lost 6 bases and J lost 2, with 7 bases in between. The CDR3 coding sequence is TGCAGCGTGAGACTTCAAGAGACCCAGTACTTC. Amino acids: CSVRLQETQYF.

This clonotype was detected many times. The V call is TRBV13, the J call TRBJ2-7; no clear D. Trimming shortened V by 3 bases and J by 2 bases, and 8 bases separated the two germline ends. Germline loops: CDR1 PRHDT, CDR2 FYEKMQ (reference sequence). The CDR3 is 13 amino acids. This chain's CDR3 is CASSFGLAYEQYF. As DNA, the CDR3 is TGTGCCAGCAGCTTCGGGCTAGCCTACGAGCAGTACTTC.

The table lists this clonotype with a few counts. The V and J genes are TRBV19 and TRBJ2-7; D unclear. Between the trimmed V and J ends, which lost 5 bases and 0 bases, there was a span of 11 bases. This CDR3 contains 14 residues. CDR1 and CDR2 (germline): LNHDA, SQIVND (reference sequence). The CDR3 bases are TGTGCCAGTAGTCCCCAAATCACCTCCTACGAGCAGTACTTC. It codes for CASSPQITSYEQYF.

The chain has TRBV6-6 and TRBJ1-5; no definite D call. V was clipped by 6 bases and J by 0 bases, with 12 bases between them. The CDR3 sequence is 15 residues long. The germline gives CDR1 MNHNY, CDR2 SVGAGI (reference sequence). CDR3 nucleotides: TGTGCCAGCAGCCAGAAAAATTATAGCAATCAGCCCCAGCATTTT. As protein: CASSQKNYSNQPQHF.

J is TRBJ2-1 and V is TRBV3-1; D not resolved. The CDR3 loop spans 13 amino acids. The germline V gene has CDR1 LGHDT and CDR2 YNNKEL (reference sequence). V was pared by 0 bases and J by 13 bases, with 13 bases between. The CDR3 sequence: CASSQDRWGLQFF. In DNA, the CDR3 is TGTGCCAGCAGCCAAGATAGGTGGGGATTACAGTTCTTC.

The gene calls are TRBV7-8 and TRBJ2-7; unclear D gene. CDR3 length: 14 residues. Germline CDR1 and CDR2: SGHVS and FQNEAQ. The ends were cut back, 5 bases at V and 0 bases at J, with 11 bases in the middle. CDR3 DNA sequence: TGTGCCAGCAGCCCGATTACACGCTCCTACGAGCAGTACTTC. This encodes CASSPITRSYEQYF.

The chain couples TRBV6-6 to TRBJ2-7; D is possibly TRBD2 (5 bases). Germline CDR1 reads MNHNY; CDR2 reads SVGAGI (reference sequence). Trimming left V 7 bases short and J 6 bases short, with 10 bases between. There are 11 residues in the CDR3. CDR3 bases: TGTGCCAGCATCGGGAATTCCGAGCAGTACTTC. Translated: CASIGNSEQYF.

This clonotype showed up just a few times. This CDR3 is CASSLASGNTDTQYF. The CDR3 DNA follows: TGTGCCAGCAGCTTAGCTAGCGGAAACACAGATACGCAGTATTTT. The chain uses TRBV11-2 and TRBJ2-3; 7 nucleotides align to TRBD2. In germline, CDR1 is SGHAT, CDR2 FQNNGV. V lost 1 base and J lost 2; bases outside the gene matches: 3. This CDR3 contains 15 residues.